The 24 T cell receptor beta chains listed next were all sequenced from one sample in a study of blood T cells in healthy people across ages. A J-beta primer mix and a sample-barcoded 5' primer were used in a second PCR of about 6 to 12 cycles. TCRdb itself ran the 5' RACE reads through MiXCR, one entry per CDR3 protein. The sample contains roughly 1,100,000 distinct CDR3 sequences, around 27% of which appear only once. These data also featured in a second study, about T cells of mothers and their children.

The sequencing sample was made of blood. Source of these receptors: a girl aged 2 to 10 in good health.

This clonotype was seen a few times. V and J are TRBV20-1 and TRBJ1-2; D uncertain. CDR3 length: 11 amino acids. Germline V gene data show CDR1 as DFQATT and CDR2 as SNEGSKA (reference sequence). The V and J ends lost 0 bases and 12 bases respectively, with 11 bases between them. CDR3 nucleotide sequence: TGCAGTGCTAGAGATGAAGCCCGCGACACCTTC. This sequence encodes CSARDEARDTF.

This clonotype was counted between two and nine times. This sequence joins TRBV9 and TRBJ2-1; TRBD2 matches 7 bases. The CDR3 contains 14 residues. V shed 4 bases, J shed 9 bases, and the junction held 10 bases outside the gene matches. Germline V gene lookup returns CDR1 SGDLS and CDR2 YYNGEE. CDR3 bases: TGTGCCAGCAGCCCCTGGGGCGGGAGTGGTGAGCAGTTCTTC. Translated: CASSPWGGSGEQFF.

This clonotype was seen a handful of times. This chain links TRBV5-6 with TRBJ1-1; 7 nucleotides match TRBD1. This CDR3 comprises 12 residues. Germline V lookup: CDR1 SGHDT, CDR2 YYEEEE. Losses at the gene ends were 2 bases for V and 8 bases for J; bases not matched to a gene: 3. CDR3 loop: CASSFQQGEAFF. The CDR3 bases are TGTGCCAGCAGCTTTCAACAGGGGGAAGCTTTCTTT.

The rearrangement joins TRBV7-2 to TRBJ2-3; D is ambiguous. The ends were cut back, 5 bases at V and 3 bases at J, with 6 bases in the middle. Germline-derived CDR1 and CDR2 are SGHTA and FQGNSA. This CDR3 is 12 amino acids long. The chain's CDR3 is CASSRPTDTQYF. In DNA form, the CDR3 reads TGTGCCAGCAGCCGCCCGACAGATACGCAGTATTTT.

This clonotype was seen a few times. CDR3 nucleotide sequence: TGTGCCAGCAGCTCATCTTTTAGCGGGAGAGAGTCGTACGAGCAGTACTTC. Amino acid sequence: CASSSSFSGRESYEQYF. This chain uses TRBV7-9 with TRBJ2-7; 9 bases map to TRBD2. The trim removed 4 bases at V and 4 bases at J, leaving 14 bases unmatched. Germline-derived CDR1 and CDR2 are SEHNR and FQNEAQ (reference sequence). The CDR3 contains 17 residues.

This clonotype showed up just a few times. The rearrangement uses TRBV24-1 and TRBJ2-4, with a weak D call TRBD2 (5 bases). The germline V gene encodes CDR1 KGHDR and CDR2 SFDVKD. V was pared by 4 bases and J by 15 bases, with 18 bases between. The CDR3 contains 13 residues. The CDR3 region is CATSDPGTRVWYF. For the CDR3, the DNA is TGTGCCACCAGTGACCCAGGCACGAGGGTATGGTACTTC.

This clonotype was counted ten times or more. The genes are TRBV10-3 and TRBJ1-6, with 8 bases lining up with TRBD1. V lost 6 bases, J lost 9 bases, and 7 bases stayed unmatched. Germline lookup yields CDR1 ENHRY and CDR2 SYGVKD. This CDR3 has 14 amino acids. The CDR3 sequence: CAIRLDREGSPLHF. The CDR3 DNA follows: TGTGCCATCAGGCTGGACAGGGAGGGTTCACCCCTCCACTTT.

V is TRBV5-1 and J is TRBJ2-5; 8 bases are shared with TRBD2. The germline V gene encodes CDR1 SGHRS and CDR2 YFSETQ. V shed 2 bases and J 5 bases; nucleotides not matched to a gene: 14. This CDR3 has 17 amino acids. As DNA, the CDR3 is TGCGCCAGCAGCTTCTCGGGACTAGTTGTTTTGGGGGAGACCCAGTACTTC. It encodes CASSFSGLVVLGETQYF.

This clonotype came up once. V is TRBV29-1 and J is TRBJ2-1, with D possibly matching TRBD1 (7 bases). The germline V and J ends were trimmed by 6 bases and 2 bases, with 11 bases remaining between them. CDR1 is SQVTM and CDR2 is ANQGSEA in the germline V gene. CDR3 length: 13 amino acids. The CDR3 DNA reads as TGCAGCGTGCGGGACAGCGCCTACAATGAGCAGTTCTTC. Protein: CSVRDSAYNEQFF.

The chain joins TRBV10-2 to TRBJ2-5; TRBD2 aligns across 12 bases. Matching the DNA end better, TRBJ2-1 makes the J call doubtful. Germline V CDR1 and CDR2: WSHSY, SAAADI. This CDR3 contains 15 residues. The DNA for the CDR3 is TGCGCCAGCAACCGACTAGCGGGAGCCCTAGATGAGCAGTTCTTC. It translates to CASNRLAGALDEQFF.

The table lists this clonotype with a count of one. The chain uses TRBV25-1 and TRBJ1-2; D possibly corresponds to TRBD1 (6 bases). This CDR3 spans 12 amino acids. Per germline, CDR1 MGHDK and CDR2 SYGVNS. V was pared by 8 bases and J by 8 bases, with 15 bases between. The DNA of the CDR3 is TGTGCCAGCCGACAGGCCTACGGAGGCTACACCTTC. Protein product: CASRQAYGGYTF.

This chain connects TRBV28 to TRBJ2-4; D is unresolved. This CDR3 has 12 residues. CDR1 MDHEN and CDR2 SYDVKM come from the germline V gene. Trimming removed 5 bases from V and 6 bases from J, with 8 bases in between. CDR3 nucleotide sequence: TGTGCCAGCAGTACGTATGGAAACATTCAGTACTTC. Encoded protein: CASSTYGNIQYF. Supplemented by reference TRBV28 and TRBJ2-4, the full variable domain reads DVKVTQSSRYLVKRTGEKVFLECVQDMDHENMFWYRQDPGLGLRLIYFSYDVKMKEKGDIPEGYSVSREKKERFSLILESASTNQTSMYLCASSTYGNIQYFGAGTRLSVL.

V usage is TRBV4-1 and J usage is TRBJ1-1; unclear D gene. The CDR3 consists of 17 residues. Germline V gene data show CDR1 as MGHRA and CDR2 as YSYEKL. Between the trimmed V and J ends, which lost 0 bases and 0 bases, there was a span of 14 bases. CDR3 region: CASSQDPGRLMNTEAFF. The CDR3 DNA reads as TGCGCCAGCAGCCAAGATCCGGGGAGGCTTATGAACACTGAAGCTTTCTTT.

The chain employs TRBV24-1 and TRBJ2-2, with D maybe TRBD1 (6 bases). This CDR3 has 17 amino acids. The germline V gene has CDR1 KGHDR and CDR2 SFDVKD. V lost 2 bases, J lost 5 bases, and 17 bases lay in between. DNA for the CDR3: TGTGCCACCAGTGATTACAGGGTCCAAGTGGGTACCGGGGAGCTGTTTTTT. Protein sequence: CATSDYRVQVGTGELFF.

CDR3 sequence: CASSLPGLLAGGWEETQYF. The DNA of the CDR3 is TGTGCCAGCAGTTTACCGGGGTTACTAGCGGGAGGGTGGGAAGAGACCCAGTACTTC. The chain recombines TRBV28 with TRBJ2-3; TRBD2 aligns across 13 bases. The assigned J gene may be wrong: the sequence end matches TRBJ2-5 better. Germline lookup yields CDR1 MDHEN and CDR2 SYDVKM. The CDR3 runs 19 residues.

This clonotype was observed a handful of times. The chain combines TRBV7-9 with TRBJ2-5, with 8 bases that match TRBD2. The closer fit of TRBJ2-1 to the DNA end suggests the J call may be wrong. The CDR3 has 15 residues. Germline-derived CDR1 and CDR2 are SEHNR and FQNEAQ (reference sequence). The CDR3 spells CASSLLAGRGNEQFF. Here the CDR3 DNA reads TGTGCCAGCAGCTTGTTAGCGGGAAGGGGCAATGAGCAGTTCTTC.

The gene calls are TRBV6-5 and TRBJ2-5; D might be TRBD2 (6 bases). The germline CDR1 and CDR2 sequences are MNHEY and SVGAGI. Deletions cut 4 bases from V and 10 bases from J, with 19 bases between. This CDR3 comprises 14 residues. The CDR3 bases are TGTGCCAGCAGTTTATCAGCGATTGGGGAGGACCAGTACTTC. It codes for CASSLSAIGEDQYF.

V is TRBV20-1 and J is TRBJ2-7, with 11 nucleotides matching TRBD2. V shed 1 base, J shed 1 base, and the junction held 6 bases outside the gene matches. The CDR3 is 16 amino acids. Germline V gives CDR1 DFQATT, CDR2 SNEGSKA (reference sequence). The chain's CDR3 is CSARGASGRSSYEQYF. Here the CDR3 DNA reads TGCAGTGCTAGAGGGGCTAGCGGGAGGTCTTCCTACGAGCAGTACTTC.

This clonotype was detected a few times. The CDR3 sequence is CASSDRPPNTGELFF. CDR3 bases: TGTGCCAGCAGCGACAGGCCACCTAACACCGGGGAGCTGTTTTTT. The gene calls are TRBV7-2 and TRBJ2-2, with a possible D match to TRBD1 (6 bases). Germline V gives CDR1 SGHTA, CDR2 FQGNSA. The CDR3 loop spans 15 amino acids. The ends were cut back, 5 bases at V and 2 bases at J, with 12 bases in the middle.

DNA of the CDR3: TGTGCCAGCAGTTTAAAGAGGGGGCACGATGGCTACACCTTC. Encoded protein: CASSLKRGHDGYTF. V is TRBV12-3 or TRBV12-4 and J is TRBJ1-2; 7 nucleotides align to TRBD1. Germline trimming cut 2 bases from V and 6 bases from J; bases unmatched to any gene: 6. The CDR3 consists of 14 residues.

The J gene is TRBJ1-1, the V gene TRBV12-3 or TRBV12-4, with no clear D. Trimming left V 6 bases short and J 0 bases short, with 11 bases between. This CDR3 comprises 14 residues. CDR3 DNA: TGTGCCAGCAGACAGAGGATATTGAACACTGAAGCTTTCTTT. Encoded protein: CASRQRILNTEAFF.

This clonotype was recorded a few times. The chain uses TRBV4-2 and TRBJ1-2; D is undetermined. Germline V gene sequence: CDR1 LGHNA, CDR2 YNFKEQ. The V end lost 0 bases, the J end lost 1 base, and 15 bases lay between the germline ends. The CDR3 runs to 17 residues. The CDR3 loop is CASSQDGSGGLNYGYTF. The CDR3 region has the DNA TGTGCCAGCAGCCAAGATGGATCAGGAGGCCTTAACTATGGCTACACCTTC.

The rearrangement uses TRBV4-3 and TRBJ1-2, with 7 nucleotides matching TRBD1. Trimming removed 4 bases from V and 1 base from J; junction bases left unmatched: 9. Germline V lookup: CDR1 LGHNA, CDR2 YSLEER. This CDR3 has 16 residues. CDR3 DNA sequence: TGCGCCAGCAGCCGAGAAAACAGGGGTTTTAACTATGGCTACACCTTC. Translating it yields CASSRENRGFNYGYTF.

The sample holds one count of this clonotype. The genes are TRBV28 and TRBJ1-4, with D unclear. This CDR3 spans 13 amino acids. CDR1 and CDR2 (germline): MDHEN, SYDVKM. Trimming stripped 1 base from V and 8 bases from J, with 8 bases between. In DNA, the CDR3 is TGTGCCAGCAGTTTATTAGGCCCGGAAAAACTGTTTTTT. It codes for CASSLLGPEKLFF.